Listed below are T cell receptor beta chains from one sample, sequenced in a study of OX40 agonist ivuxolimab in advanced cancers. TCRdb's copy holds only in-frame clones and misses some; the assay was immunoSEQ multiplex PCR. The sample holds 83,000 or so clones, about 81% seen once. The specimen comprised CD4+ or CD8+ T cells sorted from blood, sampled in a trial of the OX40 agonist ivuxolimab. Receptors originate from an adult with an advanced solid tumor such as melanoma, head and neck, liver or kidney cancer. Each CDR3 is given with its conserved first and last residue. A D gene is named only where the DNA matches it firmly. Expanded clones are given a class, and other clones once, few, many or no size at all.

D,V,J,size,DNA,CDR3
TRBD2,TRBV4-1,TRBJ2-1,.,TGCGCCAGCAGCCAAGCAAAGAAGCGGGGGGAAAACAATGAGCAGTTCTTC,CASSQAKKRGENNEQFF
TRBD2,TRBV5-1,TRBJ2-1,.,TGCGCCAGCAGCGCCGGGACTAGCGGCTACAATGAGCAGTTCTTC,CASSAGTSGYNEQFF
TRBD1,TRBV2,TRBJ2-1,.,TGTGCCAGCAGTAAGGGGGCTTACAATGAGCAGTTCTTC,CASSKGAYNEQFF
.,TRBV27,TRBJ1-5,few,TGTGCCAGCCGCCCCTGGAATACAGTTAATCAGCCCCAGCATTTT,CASRPWNTVNQPQHF
TRBD1,TRBV6-1,TRBJ1-4,.,TGTGCCAGCAGGCTACAGGGGTTGGAAAAACTGTTTTTT,CASRLQGLEKLFF
.,TRBV5-8,TRBJ2-7,.,TGTGCCAGCCGCCCCAGGACTTCCTCCTACGAGCAGTACTTC,CASRPRTSSYEQYF
.,TRBV16,TRBJ1-6,few,TGTGCCAGCGCTGGGGACCGGTTGGGGCGTTTTACCCTCCACTTT,CASAGDRLGRFTLHF
TRBD1,TRBV30,TRBJ1-1,.,TGTGCCTGGAGCACCCGGGACAGAGACACTGAAGCTTTCTTT,CAWSTRDRDTEAFF
.,TRBV5-4,TRBJ1-6,.,TGTGCCAGCAGCCGGGGGCAGGGGAGATCACCCCTCCACTTT,CASSRGQGRSPLHF
.,TRBV27,TRBJ2-7,.,TGTGCCAGCAGTGGCCCGGGACGGACGGGATTCGAGCAGTACTTC,CASSGPGRTGFEQYF
.,TRBV5-4,TRBJ2-5,.,TGTGCCAGCTCCCTTGGGGGGACTGTGGGGGAGACCCAGTACTTC,CASSLGGTVGETQYF
TRBD1,TRBV4-1,TRBJ1-4,.,TGCGCCAGCAGCCAAGGGACAGGGAATGAAAAACTGTTTTTT,CASSQGTGNEKLFF
.,TRBV4-3,TRBJ1-3,.,TGCGCCAGCAGCCAAGAAGAGCAACGACACTTTTTCTCTGGAAACACCATATATTTT,CASSQEEQRHFFSGNTIYF
.,TRBV11-3,TRBJ1-1,.,TGTGCCAGCAGCCTAACAGCGATTGAAGCTTTCTTT,CASSLTAIEAFF
.,TRBV7-9,TRBJ1-6,.,TGTGCCAGCAGCTTATGGCAGGAGGGGTCACCCCTCCACTTT,CASSLWQEGSPLHF
.,TRBV6-5,TRBJ2-1,few,TGTGCCAGCAGTTACTCTAGGAAATACAATGAGCAGTTCTTC,CASSYSRKYNEQFF
.,TRBV5-1,TRBJ2-2,.,TGCGCCAGCAGCTTGGATCCATGGAACACCGGGGAGCTGTTTTTT,CASSLDPWNTGELFF
.,TRBV7-9,TRBJ2-3,.,TGTGCCAGCAGCTCCTTTACAGATACGCAGTATTTT,CASSSFTDTQYF
.,TRBV6-5,TRBJ1-2,.,TGTGCCAGCAGTTATGGCGCTAACTATGGCTACACCTTC,CASSYGANYGYTF
TRBD2,TRBV5-8,TRBJ2-1,.,TGTGCCAGCAGCGCAGGACTAGCGGGAGTAAAAAATGAGCAGTTCTTC,CASSAGLAGVKNEQFF
TRBD1,TRBV19,TRBJ2-1,.,TGTGCCAGTAGTAGACCGGGACAGACCTACAATGAGCAGTTCTTC,CASSRPGQTYNEQFF
TRBD2,TRBV14,TRBJ2-3,.,TGTGCCAGCAGCCGTATAGCGGGGGCAGATACGCAGTATTTT,CASSRIAGADTQYF
.,TRBV7-3,TRBJ1-5,.,TGTGCCAGCAGCTTAGGAGGCGTCAGGGGAAAGTTCAATCAGCCCCAGCATTTT,CASSLGGVRGKFNQPQHF
.,TRBV4-2,TRBJ2-3,.,TGTGCCAGCAGTCCACTTACTGGGGTGGGAGATACGCAGTATTTT,CASSPLTGVGDTQYF
.,TRBV11-2,TRBJ2-3,.,TGTGCCAGCAGCTTAAGGGATACGCAGTATTTT,CASSLRDTQYF
.,TRBV7-9,TRBJ1-1,.,TGTGCCAGCAGCTTAGGGGGAGGGGGTAGACACACTGAAGCTTTCTTT,CASSLGGGGRHTEAFF
TRBD1,TRBV4-3,TRBJ1-5,.,TGCGCCAGCAGCCAATGGACAGGGCCAAGTCAGCCCCAGCATTTT,CASSQWTGPSQPQHF
.,TRBV7-2,TRBJ1-3,.,TGTGCCAGCAGCTTACCGTCAACTGGAAACACCATATATTTT,CASSLPSTGNTIYF
.,TRBV27,TRBJ2-7,.,TGTGCCAGCAGCCCCCGCAGGGATCGGCACGAGCAGTACTTC,CASSPRRDRHEQYF
TRBD1,TRBV7-6,TRBJ2-2,.,TGTGCCAGCAGCATGGGACAGGGAGGGACCGGGGAGCTGTTTTTT,CASSMGQGGTGELFF
.,TRBV19,TRBJ2-2,few,TGTGCCAGTAGGGCAGGGAGCCTGAACACCGGGGAGCTGTTTTTT,CASRAGSLNTGELFF
.,TRBV6-6,TRBJ1-1,.,TGTGCCAGCAGTTATGGAGGGAGGGAGGAAGCTTTCTTT,CASSYGGREEAFF
.,TRBV2,TRBJ2-7,few,TGTGCCAGCGGAGGGGGCGCCTCCTACGAGCAGTACTTC,CASGGGASYEQYF
.,TRBV27,TRBJ2-5,.,TGTGCCAGCAGTCGTACCTGGGTCGGCCAAGAGACCCAGTACTTC,CASSRTWVGQETQYF
.,TRBV5-4,TRBJ2-7,.,TGTGCCAGCAGCTCTTCCCTCCGGGTGTTCGAGCAGTACTTC,CASSSSLRVFEQYF
.,TRBV7-2,TRBJ2-2,.,TGTGCCAGCAGCTTAGGGGCAGGCACCGGGGAGCTGTTTTTT,CASSLGAGTGELFF
.,TRBV30,TRBJ2-7,.,TGTGCCTGGAGTGTAACGATCTACGAGCAGTACTTC,CAWSVTIYEQYF
TRBD1,TRBV9,TRBJ2-7,.,TGTGCCAGCAGCGCCCGGGACAGTGTTGCCTACGAGCAGTACTTC,CASSARDSVAYEQYF